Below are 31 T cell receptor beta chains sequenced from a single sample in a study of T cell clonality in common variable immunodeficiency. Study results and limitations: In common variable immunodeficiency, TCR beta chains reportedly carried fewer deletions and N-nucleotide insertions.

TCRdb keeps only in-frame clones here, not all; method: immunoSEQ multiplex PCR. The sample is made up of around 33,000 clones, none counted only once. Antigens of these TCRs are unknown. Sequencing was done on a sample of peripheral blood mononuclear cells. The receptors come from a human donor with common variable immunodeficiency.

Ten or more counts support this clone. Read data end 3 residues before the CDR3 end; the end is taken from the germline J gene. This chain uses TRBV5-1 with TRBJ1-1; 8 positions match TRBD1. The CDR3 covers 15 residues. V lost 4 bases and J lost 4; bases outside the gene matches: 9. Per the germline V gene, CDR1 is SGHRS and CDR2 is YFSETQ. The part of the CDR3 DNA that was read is TGCGCCAGCAGCATCCGACAGGGGAAGGGCACTGAA. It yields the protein CASSIRQGKGTE. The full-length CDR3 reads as CASSIRQGKGTEAFF.

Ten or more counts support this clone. The CDR3 reads CASTDRTPRNSPLHF. CDR3 bases read: TGTGCCAGTACCGACAGGACCCCCCGTAATTCACCC. This sequence joins TRBV19 and TRBJ1-6; D possibly corresponds to TRBD1 (6 bases). The observed sequence ends 3 residues before the CDR3 terminus, with the missing tail filled in from the germline J gene. The CDR3 spans 15 residues. CDR1 LNHDA and CDR2 SQIVND come from the germline V gene (reference sequence). Trimming left V 7 bases short and J 6 bases short, with 16 bases between.

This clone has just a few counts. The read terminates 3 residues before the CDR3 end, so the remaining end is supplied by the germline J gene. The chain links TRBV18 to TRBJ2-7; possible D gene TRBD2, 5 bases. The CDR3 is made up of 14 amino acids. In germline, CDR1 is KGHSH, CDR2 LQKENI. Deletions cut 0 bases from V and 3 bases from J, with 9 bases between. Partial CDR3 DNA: TGTGCCAGCTCACCACCTGAGGGTAGCTACGAG. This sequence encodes CASSPPEGSYE. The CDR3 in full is CASSPPEGSYEQYF.

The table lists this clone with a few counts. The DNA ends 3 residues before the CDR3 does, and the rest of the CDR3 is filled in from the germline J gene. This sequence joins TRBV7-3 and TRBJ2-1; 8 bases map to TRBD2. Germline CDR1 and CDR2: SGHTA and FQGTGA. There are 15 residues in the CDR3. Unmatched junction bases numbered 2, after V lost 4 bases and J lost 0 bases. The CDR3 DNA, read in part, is TGTGCCAGCAGCTACGGGACTAGCTCCTACAATGAG. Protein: CASSYGTSSYNE. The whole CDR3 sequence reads CASSYGTSSYNEQFF.

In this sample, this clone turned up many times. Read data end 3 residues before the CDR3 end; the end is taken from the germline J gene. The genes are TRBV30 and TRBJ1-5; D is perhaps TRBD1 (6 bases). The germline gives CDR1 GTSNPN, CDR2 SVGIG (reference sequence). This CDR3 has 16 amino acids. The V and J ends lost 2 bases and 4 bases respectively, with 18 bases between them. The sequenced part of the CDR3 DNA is TGTGCCTGGAGTTTGGGACACCGAGACCCAAATCAGCCC. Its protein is CAWSLGHRDPNQP. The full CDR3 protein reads CAWSLGHRDPNQPQHF.

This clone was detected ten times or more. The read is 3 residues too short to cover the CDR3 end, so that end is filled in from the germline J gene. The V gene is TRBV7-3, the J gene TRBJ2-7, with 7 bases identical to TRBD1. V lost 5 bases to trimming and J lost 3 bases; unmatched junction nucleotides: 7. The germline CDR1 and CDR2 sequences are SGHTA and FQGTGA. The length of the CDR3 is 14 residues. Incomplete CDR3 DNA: TGTGCCAGCAGCAAAGGGGGCGACAGCTACGAG. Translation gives CASSKGGDSYE. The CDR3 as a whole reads CASSKGGDSYEQYF.

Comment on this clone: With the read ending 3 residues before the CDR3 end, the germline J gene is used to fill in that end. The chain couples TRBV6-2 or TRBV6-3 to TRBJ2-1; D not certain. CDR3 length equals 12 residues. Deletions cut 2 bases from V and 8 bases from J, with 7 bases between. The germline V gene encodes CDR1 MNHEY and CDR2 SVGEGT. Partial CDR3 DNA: TGTGCCAGCAGTTACCTCGGGTATGAG. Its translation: CASSYLGYE. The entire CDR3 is CASSYLGYEQFF.

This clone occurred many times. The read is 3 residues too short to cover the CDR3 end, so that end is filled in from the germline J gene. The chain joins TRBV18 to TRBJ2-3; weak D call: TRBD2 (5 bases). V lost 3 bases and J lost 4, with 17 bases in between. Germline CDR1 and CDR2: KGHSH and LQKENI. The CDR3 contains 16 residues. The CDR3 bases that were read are TGTGCCAGCTCACCTACGCTGAGGAAGAGGGCAGATACG. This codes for CASSPTLRKRADT. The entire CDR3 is CASSPTLRKRADTQYF.

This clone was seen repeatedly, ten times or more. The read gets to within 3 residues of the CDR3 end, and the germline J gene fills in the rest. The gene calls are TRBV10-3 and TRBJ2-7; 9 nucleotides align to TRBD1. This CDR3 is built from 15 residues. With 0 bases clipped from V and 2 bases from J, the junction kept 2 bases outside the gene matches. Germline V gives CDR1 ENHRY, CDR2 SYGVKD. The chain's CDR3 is CAISESRQGAYEQYF. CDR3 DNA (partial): TGTGCCATCAGTGAGTCGAGACAGGGGGCCTACGAG.

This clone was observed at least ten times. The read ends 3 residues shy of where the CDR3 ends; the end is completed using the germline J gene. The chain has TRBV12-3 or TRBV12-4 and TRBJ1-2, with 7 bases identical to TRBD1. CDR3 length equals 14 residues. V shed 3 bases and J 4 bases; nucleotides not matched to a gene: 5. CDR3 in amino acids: CASSFGDSIYGYTF. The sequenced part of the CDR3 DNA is TGTGCCAGCAGTTTTGGGGACAGCATCTATGGC.

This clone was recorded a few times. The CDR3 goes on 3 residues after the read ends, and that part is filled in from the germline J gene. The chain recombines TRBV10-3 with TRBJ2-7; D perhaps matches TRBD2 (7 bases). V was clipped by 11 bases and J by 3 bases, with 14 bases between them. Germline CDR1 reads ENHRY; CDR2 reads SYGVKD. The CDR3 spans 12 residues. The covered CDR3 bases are TGTGCCGGGGGGGCAGGACTCTACGAG. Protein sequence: CAGGAGLYE. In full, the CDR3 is CAGGAGLYEQYF.

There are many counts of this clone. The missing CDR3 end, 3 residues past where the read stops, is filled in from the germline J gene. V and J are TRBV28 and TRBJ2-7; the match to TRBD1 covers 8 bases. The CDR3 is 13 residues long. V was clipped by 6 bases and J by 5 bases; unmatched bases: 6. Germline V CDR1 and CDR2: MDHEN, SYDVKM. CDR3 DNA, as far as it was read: TGTGCCAGCAGCTCAGGGGGCGCCCACGAG. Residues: CASSSGGAHE. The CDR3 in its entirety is CASSSGGAHEQYF.

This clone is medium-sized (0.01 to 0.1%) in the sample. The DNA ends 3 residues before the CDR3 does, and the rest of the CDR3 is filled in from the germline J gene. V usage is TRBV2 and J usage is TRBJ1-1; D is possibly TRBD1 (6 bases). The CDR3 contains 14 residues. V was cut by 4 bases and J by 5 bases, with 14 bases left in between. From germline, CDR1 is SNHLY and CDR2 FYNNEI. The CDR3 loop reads CASSGENRETEAFF. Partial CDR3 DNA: TGTGCCAGCAGTGGGGAGAACAGGGAGACTGAA.

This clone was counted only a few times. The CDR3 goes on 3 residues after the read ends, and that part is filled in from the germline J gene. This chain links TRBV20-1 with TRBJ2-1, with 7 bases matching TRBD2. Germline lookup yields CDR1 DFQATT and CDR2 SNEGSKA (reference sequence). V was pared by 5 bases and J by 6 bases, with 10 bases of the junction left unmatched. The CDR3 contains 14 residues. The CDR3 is CSAPSGWGGNEQFF. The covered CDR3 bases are TGCAGTGCTCCCAGCGGGTGGGGGGGCAATGAG.

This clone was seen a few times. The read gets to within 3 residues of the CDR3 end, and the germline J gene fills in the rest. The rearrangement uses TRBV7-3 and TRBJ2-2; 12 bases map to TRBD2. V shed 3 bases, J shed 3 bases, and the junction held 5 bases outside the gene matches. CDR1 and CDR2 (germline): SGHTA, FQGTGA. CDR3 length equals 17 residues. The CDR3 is CASSFQTSGSYTGELFF. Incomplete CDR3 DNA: TGTGCCAGCAGCTTCCAGACTAGCGGGAGTTACACCGGGGAG.

The CDR3 bases that were read are TGTGCCAGCTCACCACTAGAGTGGTGGGACAGGGAGTCTGGAAACACC. It specifies CASSPLEWWDRESGNT. The full CDR3 sequence reads CASSPLEWWDRESGNTIYF. This chain uses TRBV18 with TRBJ1-3; TRBD1 aligns across 9 bases. The read falls 3 residues short of the CDR3 end, and the missing part is taken from the germline J gene. V lost 1 base and J lost 1; bases outside the gene matches: 11. Germline CDR1 KGHSH, CDR2 LQKENI. The CDR3 runs 19 residues.

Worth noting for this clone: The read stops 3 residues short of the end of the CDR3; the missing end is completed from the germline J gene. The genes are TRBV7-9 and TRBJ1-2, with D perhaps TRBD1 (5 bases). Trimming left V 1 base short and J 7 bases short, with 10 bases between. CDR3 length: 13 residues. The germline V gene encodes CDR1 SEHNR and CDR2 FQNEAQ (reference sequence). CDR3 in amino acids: CASSLVRALGYTF. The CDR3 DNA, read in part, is TGTGCCAGCAGCTTAGTCAGGGCCCTTGGC.

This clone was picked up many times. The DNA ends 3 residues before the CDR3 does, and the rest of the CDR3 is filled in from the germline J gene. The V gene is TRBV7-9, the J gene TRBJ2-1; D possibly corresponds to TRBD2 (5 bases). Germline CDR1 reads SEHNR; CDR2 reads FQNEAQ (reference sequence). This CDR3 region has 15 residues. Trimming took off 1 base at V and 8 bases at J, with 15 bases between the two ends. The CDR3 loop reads CASSLGRTSSDEQFF. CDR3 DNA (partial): TGTGCCAGCAGCTTAGGTAGGACGAGTAGCGATGAG.

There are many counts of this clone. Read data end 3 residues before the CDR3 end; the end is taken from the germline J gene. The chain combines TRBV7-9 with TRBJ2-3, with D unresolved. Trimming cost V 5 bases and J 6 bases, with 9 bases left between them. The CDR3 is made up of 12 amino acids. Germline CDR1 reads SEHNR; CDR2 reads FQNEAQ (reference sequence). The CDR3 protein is CASSSTVDTQYF. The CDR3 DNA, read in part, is TGTGCCAGCAGCAGCACCGTGGATACG. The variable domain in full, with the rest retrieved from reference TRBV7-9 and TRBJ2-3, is DTGVSQNPRHKITKRGQNVTFRCDPISEHNRLYWYRQTLGQGPEFLTYFQNEAQLEKSRLLSDRFSAERPKGSFSTLEIQRTEQGDSAMYLCASSSTVDTQYFGPGTRLTVL.

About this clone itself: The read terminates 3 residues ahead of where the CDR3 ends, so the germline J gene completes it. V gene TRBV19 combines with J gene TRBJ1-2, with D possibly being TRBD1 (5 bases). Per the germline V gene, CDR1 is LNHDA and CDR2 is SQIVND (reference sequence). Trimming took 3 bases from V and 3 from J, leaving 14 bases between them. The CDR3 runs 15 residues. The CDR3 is CASSIRTTQDYGYTF. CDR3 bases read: TGTGCCAGTAGTATTAGGACAACCCAGGACTATGGC.

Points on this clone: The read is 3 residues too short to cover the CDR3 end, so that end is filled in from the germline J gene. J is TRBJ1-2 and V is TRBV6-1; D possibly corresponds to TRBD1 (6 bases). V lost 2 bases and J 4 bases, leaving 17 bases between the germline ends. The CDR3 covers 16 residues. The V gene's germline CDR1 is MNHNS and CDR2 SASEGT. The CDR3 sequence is CASSEREGHSGYGYTF. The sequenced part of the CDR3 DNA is TGTGCCAGCAGTGAACGGGAGGGACACTCGGGCTATGGC.

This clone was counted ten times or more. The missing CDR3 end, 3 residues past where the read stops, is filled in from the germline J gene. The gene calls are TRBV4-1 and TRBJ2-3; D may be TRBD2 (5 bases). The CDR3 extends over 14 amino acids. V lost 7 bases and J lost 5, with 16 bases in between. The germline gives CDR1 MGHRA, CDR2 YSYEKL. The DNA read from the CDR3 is TGCGCCAGCAACTCTTATCGGGGTGTAGATACG. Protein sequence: CASNSYRGVDT. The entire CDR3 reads CASNSYRGVDTQYF.

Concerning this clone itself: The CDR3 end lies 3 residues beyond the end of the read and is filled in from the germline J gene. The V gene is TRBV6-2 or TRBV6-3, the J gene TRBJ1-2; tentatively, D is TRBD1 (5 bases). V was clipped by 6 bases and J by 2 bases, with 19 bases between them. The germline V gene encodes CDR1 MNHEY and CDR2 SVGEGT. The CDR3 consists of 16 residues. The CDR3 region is CASRTFVGEVNYGYTF. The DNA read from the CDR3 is TGTGCCAGCAGAACCTTTGTAGGGGAGGTCAACTATGGC.

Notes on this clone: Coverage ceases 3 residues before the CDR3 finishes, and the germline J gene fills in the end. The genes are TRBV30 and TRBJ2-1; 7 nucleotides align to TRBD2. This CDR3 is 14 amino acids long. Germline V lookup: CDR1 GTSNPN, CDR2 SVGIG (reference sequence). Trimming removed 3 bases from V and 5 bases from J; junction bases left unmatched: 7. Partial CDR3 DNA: TGTGCCTGGAGCTCAGGAGCGGGGCACAATGAG. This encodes CAWSSGAGHNE. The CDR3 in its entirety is CAWSSGAGHNEQFF. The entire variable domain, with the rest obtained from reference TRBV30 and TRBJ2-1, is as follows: SQTIHQWPATLVQPVGSPLSLECTVEGTSNPNLYWYRQAAGRGLQLLFYSVGIGQISSEVPQNLSASRPQDRQFILSSKKLLLSDSGFYLCAWSSGAGHNEQFFGPGTRLTVL.

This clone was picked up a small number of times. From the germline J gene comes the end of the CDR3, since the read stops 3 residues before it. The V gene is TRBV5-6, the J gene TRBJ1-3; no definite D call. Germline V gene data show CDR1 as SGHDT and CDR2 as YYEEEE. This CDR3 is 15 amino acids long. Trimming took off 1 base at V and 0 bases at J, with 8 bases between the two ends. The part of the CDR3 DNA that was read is TGTGCCAGCAGCTTGACGGGTCACTCTGGAAACACC. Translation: CASSLTGHSGNT. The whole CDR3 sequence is CASSLTGHSGNTIYF.

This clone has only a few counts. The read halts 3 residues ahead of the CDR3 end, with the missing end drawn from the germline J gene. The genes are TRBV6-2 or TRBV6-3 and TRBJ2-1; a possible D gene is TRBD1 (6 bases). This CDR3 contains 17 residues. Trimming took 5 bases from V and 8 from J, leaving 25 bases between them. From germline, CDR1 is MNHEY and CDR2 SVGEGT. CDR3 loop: CASSNIEPQTGTDEQFF. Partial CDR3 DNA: TGTGCCAGCAGTAACATTGAACCCCAGACAGGAACCGATGAG.

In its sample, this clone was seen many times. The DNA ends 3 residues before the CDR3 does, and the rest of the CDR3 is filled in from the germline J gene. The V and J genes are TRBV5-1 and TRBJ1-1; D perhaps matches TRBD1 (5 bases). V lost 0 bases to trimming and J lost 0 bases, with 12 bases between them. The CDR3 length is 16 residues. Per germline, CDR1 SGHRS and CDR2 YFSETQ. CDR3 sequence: CASSLGGARMNTEAFF. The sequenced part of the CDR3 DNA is TGCGCCAGCAGCTTGGGCGGGGCCCGCATGAACACTGAA.

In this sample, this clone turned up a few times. The covered CDR3 bases are TGTGCCAGCACTGATCCCGGACAGGGAACCTACGAG. It encodes CASTDPGQGTYE. Given in full, the CDR3 is CASTDPGQGTYEQYF. This chain connects TRBV6-1 to TRBJ2-7, with 8 bases lining up with TRBD1. The read ends 3 residues early relative to the CDR3; the germline J gene fills the gap. This CDR3 is 15 amino acids long. Germline V gene sequence: CDR1 MNHNS, CDR2 SASEGT. J was trimmed by 2 bases and V by 7 bases; bases with no gene match: 10.

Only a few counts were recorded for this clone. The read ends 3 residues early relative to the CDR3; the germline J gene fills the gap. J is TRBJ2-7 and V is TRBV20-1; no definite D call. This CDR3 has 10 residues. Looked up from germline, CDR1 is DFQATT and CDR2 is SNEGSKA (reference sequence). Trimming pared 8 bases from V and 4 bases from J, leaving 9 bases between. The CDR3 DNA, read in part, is TGCAGTTATGCGAAATACGAG. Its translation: CSYAKYE. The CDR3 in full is CSYAKYEQYF.

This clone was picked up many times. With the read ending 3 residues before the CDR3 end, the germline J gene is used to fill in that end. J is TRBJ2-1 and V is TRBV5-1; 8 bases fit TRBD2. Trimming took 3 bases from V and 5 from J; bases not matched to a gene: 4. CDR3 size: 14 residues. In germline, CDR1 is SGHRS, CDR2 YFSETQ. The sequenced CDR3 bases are TGCGCCAGCAGCTCGGCTAGCGGGCACAATGAG. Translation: CASSSASGHNE. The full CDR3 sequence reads CASSSASGHNEQFF.

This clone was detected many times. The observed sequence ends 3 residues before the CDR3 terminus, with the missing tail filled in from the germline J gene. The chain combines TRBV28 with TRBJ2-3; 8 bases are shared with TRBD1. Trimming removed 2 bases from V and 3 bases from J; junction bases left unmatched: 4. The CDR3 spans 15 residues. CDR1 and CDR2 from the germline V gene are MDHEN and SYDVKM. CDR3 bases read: TGTGCCAGCAGTTTACAGGGGGCGTATACAGATACG. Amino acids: CASSLQGAYTDT. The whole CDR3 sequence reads CASSLQGAYTDTQYF.